Included here is one TCR beta chain sequence, with context. Its antigen remains unidentified. No much larger clonotype is one base removed from it; base qualities were not supplied. Library prep was done by 5' RACE. For sequencing, a NextSeq 500 was employed. To correct for sequencing error and PCR bias, the TCR library protocol tagged individual cDNA molecules with unique molecular identifiers. TCR alpha and beta chains were both sequenced, and the abundances of alpha and beta sequences in each sample were closely correlated with each other. In the original analysis: V gene, J gene and CDR3 annotation of TCR sequences was performed with Decombinator V4. Expanded TCRs were defined as changing significantly between any two time points under a Poisson model with p below 0.0001. TCR abundances were normalised to the total number of TCRs sequenced per sample and expressed as counts per million. MAIT TCRs were defined by TRAV1-2 paired with TRAJ12, TRAJ20 or TRAJ33, and iNKT TCRs by TRAV10 paired with TRAJ18. VDJdb, accessed 1 November 2021, was searched for CMV, EBV and SARS-CoV-2 annotated TCRs, with TCRs annotated for multiple antigens excluded. TCRdb reworked the public reads: Q25 trimming with fastp, MiXCR clone assembly, productive beta chains retained. Rows with a matching CDR3 protein are joined into one entry that keeps the most common DNA and genes. None of the V and J calls come from the authors' own analysis; TCRdb made them. The sample data list about 72,000 distinct CDR3 sequences, and over 9.5% of these were observed just once. The top ten clonotypes cover about 8.3% of the sample.

This was a case-control study nested in a cohort of healthcare workers in London, UK, who had nasopharyngeal swab PCR tests and blood samples taken every week. Healthcare workers were recruited during the week of the UK lockdown, between 23 and 31 March 2020, and followed weekly for up to about 15 weeks. This sample was included in a study of early T cells in non-severe SARS-CoV-2 infection (dated by TCRdb to about 2021). Regarding the study in general: Because TCR sequencing was done on bulk RNA from unsorted whole blood, the alpha and beta chains could not be paired. Broader findings and caveats from the paper: VDJdb matching was skewed toward anti-spike CD8 responses, so virus-specific expansions were likely underestimated and private and CD4 specificities were missed.

Deletion took 5 bases off V and 7 bases off J, with a span of 15 bases between the germline ends. From the cysteine up to the phenylalanine, the CDR3 has a length of 14 residues. Here the CDR3 DNA is all that survives: 42 bases in frame from base 1. The germline V gene (reference sequence) gives CDR1 as LGHDT and CDR2 as YNNKEL. The rearranged segments are TRBV3-1 and TRBJ1-5; TRBD1 is a weak D gene call, 5 bases matching. The receptor was isolated from an adult who was a healthcare worker with PCR-confirmed SARS-CoV-2 infection or an uninfected control (not recorded which). The material sequenced was whole blood, taken at baseline. The base sequence is TGTGCCAGCAGCTCGGCAGGGAGCGGACAGCCCCAGCATTTT. Translation gives CASSSAGSGQPQHF.